This entry lists 15 T cell receptor beta chains sequenced from one sample in a study of blood T cell repertoires in COVID-19. Sequenced by immunoSEQ multiplex PCR; TCRdb stores in-frame clones only, minus some. This sample yields fewer than 200,000 clones, of which 75% to 80% are seen a single time; approximately 26% belongs to the top ten. Sample: peripheral blood. These TCRs come from a woman in her seventies with acute or convalescent COVID-19.

The chain links TRBV24-1 to TRBJ2-5; 14 bases map to TRBD2. Trimming cost V 4 bases and J 2 bases; bases outside gene matches: 11. The CDR3 is 19 residues long. The germline gives CDR1 KGHDR, CDR2 SFDVKD. The CDR3 DNA reads as TGTGCCACCAGTGACATTCCCGGGACTAGCGGGAGCGGGCAAGAGACCCAGTACTTC. It encodes CATSDIPGTSGSGQETQYF.

The rearrangement links TRBV6-6 to TRBJ1-1, with 8 nucleotides matching TRBD1. The CDR3 totals 14 residues. The germline gives CDR1 MNHNY, CDR2 SVGAGI (reference sequence). V gave up 6 bases and J gave up 4 bases; unmatched junction bases: 7. The CDR3 bases are TGTGCCAGCAGGCTGACAGGGGAAGGCACTGAAGCTTTCTTT. Translation: CASRLTGEGTEAFF.

The chain combines TRBV5-5 with TRBJ2-1; 11 bases are a match to TRBD2. Trimming at V came to 2 bases and at J to 3 bases, leaving 7 bases not matched to a gene. The V gene's germline CDR1 is SGHKS and CDR2 YYEKEE (reference sequence). The CDR3 covers 17 residues. The CDR3 region is CASSFNIAGGIYNEQFF. The CDR3 nucleotides read TGTGCCAGCAGCTTTAACATAGCGGGAGGGATCTACAATGAGCAGTTCTTC.

The rearrangement links TRBV18 to TRBJ1-4, with 8 nucleotides matching TRBD1. V gave up 4 bases and J gave up 5 bases; unmatched junction bases: 6. The germline CDR1 and CDR2 sequences are KGHSH and LQKENI. CDR3 length: 15 amino acids. The CDR3 loop reads CASSRGQGENEKLFF. The CDR3 DNA is TGTGCCAGCTCACGAGGACAGGGTGAAAATGAAAAACTGTTTTTT.

This clone occurred many times. At the DNA level, this CDR3 is encoded by other sequences in the same sample as well. The chain recombines TRBV24-1 with TRBJ1-2; tentatively, D is TRBD1 (6 bases). CDR1 and CDR2 from the germline V gene are KGHDR and SFDVKD. Trimming stripped 4 bases from V and 7 bases from J, with 12 bases between. The CDR3 is made up of 13 amino acids. CDR3 coding DNA: TGTGCCACCAGTGAGTTGACAGGCTCTGGCTACACCTTC. Translating it yields CATSELTGSGYTF.

CDR3 sequence: CASSVDNVGNTIYF. CDR3 DNA: TGCGCCAGCAGCGTGGACAATGTTGGAAACACCATATATTTT. This rearrangement joins TRBV5-1 to TRBJ1-3, with a possible D match to TRBD1 (5 bases). V was pared by 4 bases and J by 3 bases, with 11 bases between. CDR3 length: 14 amino acids. The germline V gene has CDR1 SGHRS and CDR2 YFSETQ. Full variable domain (outside the CDR3, taken from reference TRBV5-1 and TRBJ1-3): KAGVTQTPRYLIKTRGQQVTLSCSPISGHRSVSWYQQTPGQGLQFLFEYFSETQRNKGNFPGRFSGRQFSNSRSEMNVSTLELGDSALYLCASSVDNVGNTIYFGEGSWLTVV.

The chain links TRBV5-1 to TRBJ2-5; 7 bases fit TRBD2. Germline V gene data show CDR1 as SGHRS and CDR2 as YFSETQ. CDR3 length equals 13 residues. Unmatched junction bases numbered 1, after V lost 2 bases and J lost 3 bases. The CDR3 DNA is TGCGCCAGCAGCTTCGGGACTAAAGAGACCCAGTACTTC. This translates into CASSFGTKETQYF. Looking up the rest from reference TRBV5-1 and TRBJ2-5 gives the full variable domain: KAGVTQTPRYLIKTRGQQVTLSCSPISGHRSVSWYQQTPGQGLQFLFEYFSETQRNKGNFPGRFSGRQFSNSRSEMNVSTLELGDSALYLCASSFGTKETQYFGPGTRLLVL.

The CDR3 reads CASSSYVGSRRNTGELFF. CDR3 nucleotides: TGTGCCAGCAGCTCGTACGTCGGTAGCCGACGAAACACCGGGGAGCTGTTTTTT. V usage is TRBV11-2 and J usage is TRBJ2-2; no clear D. Germline CDR1 and CDR2: SGHAT and FQNNGV. This CDR3 comprises 18 residues. Trimming cost V 4 bases and J 2 bases, with 20 bases left between them.

The DNA of the CDR3 is TGTGCCATCAACCGAGAGAGGAATCAGCCCCAGCATTTT. Translating it yields CAINRERNQPQHF. The genes are TRBV10-3 and TRBJ1-5; D call uncertain. The CDR3 sequence is 13 residues long. V was cut by 7 bases and J by 4 bases, with 11 bases left in between. CDR1 ENHRY and CDR2 SYGVKD come from the germline V gene.

The CDR3 is CASSDTSGDNEQFF. CDR3 DNA sequence: TGCGCCAGCAGTGATACTAGCGGCGACAATGAGCAGTTCTTC. The chain couples TRBV10-1 to TRBJ2-1; 8 bases agree with TRBD2. Germline V gene data show CDR1 as WNHNN and CDR2 as SYGVQD (reference sequence). V dropped 3 bases and J dropped 5; count of bases not matched to a gene: 3. The CDR3 spans 14 residues.

This clone has ten or more counts. The V and J genes are TRBV6-5 and TRBJ2-1, with 8 bases that match TRBD2. Germline lookup yields CDR1 MNHEY and CDR2 SVGAGI. Losses at the gene ends were 7 bases for V and 7 bases for J; bases not matched to a gene: 6. The CDR3 totals 13 residues. The CDR3 coding sequence is TGTGCCAGCACCGGACTAGCAGGTAATGAGCAGTTCTTC. It encodes CASTGLAGNEQFF.

The gene calls are TRBV10-3 and TRBJ1-1; tentative D call: TRBD1 (6 bases). Germline loops: CDR1 ENHRY, CDR2 SYGVKD. The ends were cut back, 4 bases at V and 2 bases at J, with 11 bases in the middle. The CDR3 has 14 amino acids. Written as DNA, the CDR3 is TGTGCCATCAGTGGGGGGACAATTAACACTGAAGCTTTCTTT. This codes for CAISGGTINTEAFF.

The rearrangement uses TRBV27 and TRBJ2-1, with TRBD2 matching 8 bases. This CDR3 has 16 residues. Germline assignment: CDR1 MNHEY and CDR2 SMNVEV (reference sequence). Losses at the gene ends were 5 bases for V and 8 bases for J; bases not matched to a gene: 14. In nucleotides, the CDR3 is TGTGCCAGCAGTCCCCCCCGGGTAGCGGGAATTGATGAGCAGTTCTTC. Amino acid sequence: CASSPPRVAGIDEQFF.

The rearrangement joins TRBV6-1 to TRBJ2-5, with TRBD1 matching 10 bases. The germline V gene encodes CDR1 MNHNS and CDR2 SASEGT. V dropped 4 bases and J dropped 3; count of bases not matched to a gene: 8. The CDR3 covers 16 residues. CDR3 bases: TGTGCCAGCAGTGCCACCACGGGACAGGGGAAAGAGACCCAGTACTTC. Protein product: CASSATTGQGKETQYF.

This clone was found a few times. The rearrangement joins TRBV5-1 to TRBJ1-4, with a weak D call TRBD1 (6 bases). This CDR3 has 14 residues. The ends were cut back, 0 bases at V and 8 bases at J, with 11 bases in the middle. Germline CDR1 SGHRS, CDR2 YFSETQ. In DNA, the CDR3 is TGCGCCAGCAGCTTGGGACAGGTGGACGAAAAACTGTTTTTT. Amino acid sequence: CASSLGQVDEKLFF. Combining the CDR3 with reference TRBV5-1 and TRBJ1-4 gives the whole variable domain KAGVTQTPRYLIKTRGQQVTLSCSPISGHRSVSWYQQTPGQGLQFLFEYFSETQRNKGNFPGRFSGRQFSNSRSEMNVSTLELGDSALYLCASSLGQVDEKLFFGSGTQLSVL.